The clone carrying this TCR beta chain was seen repeatedly, ten times or more. This entry comes from a study of blood T cell repertoires in COVID-19. Study background: Specimens from acute and convalescent COVID-19 originated in the United States, Italy and Spain. Nucleic acid was either cDNA or gDNA, and it came from T cells, B-cell-depleted T cells, or PBMCs.

Original processing notes: Amplification of reference gene primers was used by the study to estimate nucleated cell counts. Assay used: immunoSEQ multiplex PCR; TCRdb lists only in-frame clones, some missing. The V and J calls and clone size are taken from that table; D and trimming were inferred from the DNA. The data show 77,000 or so clones, 75% to 90% seen once. The sequencing sample was made of peripheral blood. The receptor's source is a man at least 80 years old with acute or convalescent COVID-19.

The CDR3 sequence: CASAQGQGEHGYTF. The CDR3 nucleotides are TGTGCCTCCGCTCAGGGACAGGGAGAACATGGCTACACCTTC. This sequence joins TRBV30 and TRBJ1-2; TRBD1 agrees at 9 bases. Trimming at V came to 7 bases and at J to 6 bases, leaving 12 bases not matched to a gene. CDR1 is GTSNPN, CDR2 SVGIG, per germline (reference sequence). This CDR3 contains 14 residues.